This T cell receptor beta chain was obtained from a study of blood T cells in healthy people across ages. Through a sample-barcoded 5' primer and a J-beta primer mix, a second PCR was run for roughly 6 to 11 cycles. TCRdb reanalysed the 5' RACE reads using MiXCR and keeps one entry per CDR3 protein. The sample lists some 1.8 million distinct CDR3 sequences, about two fifths occurring once. CDR3 length: 12 amino acids. V was clipped by 5 bases and J by 13 bases, with 15 bases between them. The sequencing sample was made of blood. This TCR was recovered from a human donor in good health. The J gene is TRBJ2-4, the V gene TRBV12-3 or TRBV12-4; no reliable D call. For the CDR3, the DNA is TGTGCCAGCAGTGCACTCCCCACAGACCAGTACTTC. Translated, it gives CASSALPTDQYF.